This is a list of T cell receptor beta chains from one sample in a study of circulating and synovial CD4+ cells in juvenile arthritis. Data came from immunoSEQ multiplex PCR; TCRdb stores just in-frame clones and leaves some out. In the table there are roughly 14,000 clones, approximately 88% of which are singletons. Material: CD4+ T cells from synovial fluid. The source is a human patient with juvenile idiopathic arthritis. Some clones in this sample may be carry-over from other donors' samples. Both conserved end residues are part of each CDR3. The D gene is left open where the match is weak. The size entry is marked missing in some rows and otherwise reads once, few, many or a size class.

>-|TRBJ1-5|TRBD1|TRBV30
CAWGTGVQPQHF
TGTGCCTGGGGGACAGGAGTTCAGCCCCAGCATTTT
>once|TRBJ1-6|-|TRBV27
CASTLGGRGSPLNF
TGTGCCAGCACCCTAGGAGGGAGAGGTTCACCCCTCAACTTT
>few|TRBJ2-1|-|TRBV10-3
CAISEVVVDEQFF
TGTGCCATCAGTGAGGTAGTAGTAGATGAGCAGTTCTTC
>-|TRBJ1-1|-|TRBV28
CASTSAGVWSTEAFF
TGTGCCAGCACTTCCGCAGGGGTCTGGAGCACTGAAGCTTTCTTT
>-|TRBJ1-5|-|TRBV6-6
CASEPHLSNQPQHF
TGTGCCAGCGAACCACACCTTAGCAATCAGCCCCAGCATTTT
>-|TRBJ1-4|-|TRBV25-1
CASSVRATNEKLFF
TGTGCCAGCAGTGTACGGGCAACTAATGAAAAACTGTTTTTT
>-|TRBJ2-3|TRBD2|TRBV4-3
CASSQGGGAHTDTQYF
TGCGCCAGCAGCCAAGGGGGGGGTGCACACACAGATACGCAGTATTTT
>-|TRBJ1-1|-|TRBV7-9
CASSFFRVNTEAFF
TGTGCCAGCAGCTTCTTCCGAGTTAACACTGAAGCTTTCTTT
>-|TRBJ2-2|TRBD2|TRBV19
CASSIAERGNTGELFF
TGTGCCAGTAGTATAGCGGAGCGGGGCAACACCGGGGAGCTGTTTTTT
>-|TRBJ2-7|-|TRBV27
CASSFYRDGEQYF
TGTGCCAGCAGTTTTTACAGGGACGGCGAGCAGTACTTC
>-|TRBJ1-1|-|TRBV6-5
CASIRPGGEAFF
TGTGCCAGCATCCGCCCAGGAGGTGAAGCTTTCTTT
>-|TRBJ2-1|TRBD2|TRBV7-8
CASSSLTSAHNEQFF
TGTGCCAGCAGCTCGCTGACTAGCGCCCACAATGAGCAGTTCTTC